Presented here are 19 T cell receptor beta chains from one specimen sequenced in a study of T cells in localized non-small cell lung cancer. Generated by immunoSEQ multiplex PCR, the TCRdb table keeps only in-frame clones and is missing some. The data show over 30,000 clones, with around 80% seen just once and approximately 35% held by the top ten. The sequences come from peripheral blood, collected before any cancer treatment. The source is a male donor at least 60 years old with stage II squamous cell lung carcinoma.

The chain links TRBV6-5 to TRBJ2-7; D call uncertain. The CDR3 length is 15 residues. Trimming cost V 0 bases and J 7 bases, with 16 bases left between them. Per germline, CDR1 MNHEY and CDR2 SVGAGI. Written as DNA, the CDR3 is TGTGCCAGCAGTTACTCGAAAGGGAATCGGGTTGAGCAGTACTTC. Protein sequence: CASSYSKGNRVEQYF.

The chain uses TRBV27 and TRBJ2-1, with 7 bases that match TRBD2. The CDR3 is 15 amino acids. CDR1 and CDR2 (germline): MNHEY, SMNVEV (reference sequence). V gave up 7 bases and J gave up 3 bases; unmatched junction bases: 9. This CDR3 is CASTPIGRIYNEQFF. In nucleotides, the CDR3 is TGTGCCAGCACCCCCATCGGGAGGATCTACAATGAGCAGTTCTTC.

This rearrangement joins TRBV5-6 to TRBJ1-5, with D uncertain. The CDR3 sequence is 15 residues long. V lost 4 bases, J lost 0 bases, and 11 bases lay in between. Germline CDR1 SGHDT, CDR2 YYEEEE. CDR3 amino acids: CASSAGLYSNQPQHF. The CDR3 nucleotides are TGTGCCAGCAGCGCCGGACTCTATAGCAATCAGCCCCAGCATTTT.

As DNA, the CDR3 is TGTGCCAGCAGCTTCTATAGGGGCGATTCACCCCTCCACTTT. As protein: CASSFYRGDSPLHF. The rearrangement joins TRBV5-4 to TRBJ1-6; D perhaps matches TRBD1 (5 bases). The germline V and J ends were trimmed by 2 bases and 8 bases, with 11 bases remaining between them. Germline V CDR1 and CDR2: SGHNT, YYREEE (reference sequence). The CDR3 runs to 14 residues.

CDR3 nucleotides: TGTGCCAGCAGTTACTCCGGGGGGACCGGGGAGCTGTTTTTT. This encodes CASSYSGGTGELFF. This chain uses TRBV6-5 with TRBJ2-2; 7 positions agree with TRBD2. Germline-derived CDR1 and CDR2 are MNHEY and SVGAGI. V was pared by 0 bases and J by 5 bases, with 0 bases of the junction left unmatched. The CDR3 covers 14 residues.

This clone has a handful of counts. Because the CDR3's place on the DNA is in doubt, the DNA is left out and the CDR3 is given as listed by TCRdb. The gene calls are TRBV7-5 and TRBJ2-1; TRBD2 is the table's D call and was not checked against the DNA. TRBV7-5 is listed as a pseudogene. The CDR3 numbers 19 amino acids, ends counted. The CDR3 sequence is CASSSKWGSGTSSDNEQFF.

The rearrangement links TRBV5-4 to TRBJ2-4, with 8 bases aligning to TRBD2. CDR1 SGHNT and CDR2 YYREEE come from the germline V gene (reference sequence). The junction had 10 bases not matched to a gene; V was cut back by 3 bases and J by 8 bases. This CDR3 comprises 15 residues. This chain's CDR3 is CASSSRGAPEDIQYF. The CDR3 DNA is TGTGCCAGCAGCTCGCGGGGGGCCCCCGAGGACATTCAGTACTTC.

This rearrangement joins TRBV19 to TRBJ2-1; 7 bases align to TRBD2. Per germline, CDR1 LNHDA and CDR2 SQIVND (reference sequence). V lost 8 bases, J lost 7 bases, and 14 bases stayed unmatched. The CDR3 is 15 residues long. The CDR3 nucleotides are TGTGCCAGTTCCCTGGTGGCTAGCGGACTTAATGAGCAGTTCTTC. Its translation: CASSLVASGLNEQFF.

V usage is TRBV6-5 and J usage is TRBJ1-3; TRBD1 is a possible D gene (6 bases). Trimming took off 6 bases at V and 2 bases at J, with 8 bases between the two ends. Germline CDR1 reads MNHEY; CDR2 reads SVGAGI. CDR3 length: 13 residues. The CDR3 DNA reads as TGTGCCAGCAGACAGGGAACTGGAAACACCATATATTTT. Translated, it gives CASRQGTGNTIYF.

This clone was seen a handful of times. The V and J genes are TRBV6-5 and TRBJ1-5; TRBD1 matches 8 bases. Germline assignment: CDR1 MNHEY and CDR2 SVGAGI. V lost 6 bases, J lost 6 bases, and 4 bases stayed unmatched. This CDR3 has 13 amino acids. For the CDR3, the DNA is TGTGCCAGCAGGGCCACAGGGGGTCAGCCCCAGCATTTT. Encoded protein: CASRATGGQPQHF.

There are a few counts of this clone. The chain employs TRBV7-2 and TRBJ2-1; 9 nucleotides align to TRBD2. V was clipped by 1 base and J by 6 bases; unmatched bases: 4. The germline gives CDR1 SGHTA, CDR2 FQGNSA. This CDR3 comprises 15 residues. The CDR3 bases are TGTGCCAGCAGCTTAGGGAGCGGGGGGACCAATGAGCAGTTCTTC. This sequence encodes CASSLGSGGTNEQFF.

Of note for this clone: At one of its ends the junction is not consistent with the germline gene, which may arise from a read error. The rearrangement uses TRBV7-7 and TRBJ1-1, with a possible D match to TRBD1 (5 bases). The germline V gene has CDR1 SSHAT and CDR2 FNYEAQ (reference sequence). CDR3 size: 13 residues. CDR3 region: CASSSVWGAEAFF. DNA of the CDR3: TGTGCTAGCAGCTCTGTCTGGGGCGCTGAAGCTTTCTTT.

The chain links TRBV11-2 to TRBJ2-7; no clear D. The germline V gene encodes CDR1 SGHAT and CDR2 FQNNGV. This CDR3 is built from 16 residues. Trimming cost V 5 bases and J 5 bases, with 22 bases left between them. The CDR3 sequence is CASSRLRGRSANEQYF. The CDR3 DNA reads as TGTGCCAGCAGCCGACTCAGAGGACGGTCCGCGAACGAGCAGTACTTC.

The chain is built from TRBV10-3 and TRBJ2-3; D unclear. V was cut by 6 bases and J by 0 bases, with 7 bases left in between. Germline CDR1 and CDR2: ENHRY and SYGVKD. The CDR3 consists of 13 residues. The CDR3 nucleotides are TGTGCCATCAGCATTAGCAGCACAGATACGCAGTATTTT. It specifies CAISISSTDTQYF.

The J gene is TRBJ1-1, the V gene TRBV7-9, with D maybe TRBD1 (6 bases). Trimming shortened V by 5 bases and J by 0 bases, and 13 bases separated the two germline ends. CDR1 is SEHNR and CDR2 is FQNEAQ in the germline V gene (reference sequence). This CDR3 comprises 15 residues. CDR3 coding DNA: TGTGCCAGCAGCCTTCTGACAGGATTGAACACTGAAGCTTTCTTT. It specifies CASSLLTGLNTEAFF.

This chain connects TRBV27 to TRBJ1-3; 7 bases are a match to TRBD1. This CDR3 comprises 15 residues. The germline V gene has CDR1 MNHEY and CDR2 SMNVEV (reference sequence). J lost 0 bases, V lost 5 bases, and 4 bases had no gene match. CDR3: CASSTRQGSGNTIYF. The CDR3 region has the DNA TGTGCCAGCAGTACAAGACAGGGCTCTGGAAACACCATATATTTT.

The chain couples TRBV19 to TRBJ2-7; D is uncertain. Germline V gene lookup returns CDR1 LNHDA and CDR2 SQIVND (reference sequence). This CDR3 has 14 amino acids. Trimming left V 4 bases short and J 2 bases short, with 12 bases between. The CDR3 loop is CASSNQIPPYEQYF. The CDR3, as DNA: TGTGCCAGTAGTAATCAAATCCCCCCCTACGAGCAGTACTTC.

This rearrangement joins TRBV5-8 to TRBJ1-4, with a weak D call TRBD1 (6 bases). Trimming left V 1 base short and J 8 bases short, with 12 bases between. The germline CDR1 and CDR2 sequences are SGHTS and YDEGEE. The CDR3 covers 14 residues. CDR3 bases: TGTGCCAGCAGCTTGAATCGGGGGACAGAAAAACTGTTTTTT. Its protein is CASSLNRGTEKLFF. The whole variable domain, filled in from reference TRBV5-8 and TRBJ1-4, reads EAGVTQSPTHLIKTRGQQATLRCSPISGHTSVYWYQQALGLGLQFLLWYDEGEERNRGNFPPRFSGRQFPNYSSELNVNALELEDSALYLCASSLNRGTEKLFFGSGTQLSVL.

This chain links TRBV19 with TRBJ2-4; 11 bases map to TRBD1. The germline CDR1 and CDR2 sequences are LNHDA and SQIVND (reference sequence). V lost 4 bases to trimming and J lost 8 bases; unmatched junction nucleotides: 1. This CDR3 has 13 residues. As DNA, the CDR3 is TGTGCCAGTAGTAGGGACAGGGGGGACATTCAGTACTTC. Amino acids: CASSRDRGDIQYF.